This T cell receptor beta chain came from a study of cytomegalovirus exposure and HLA in healthy donors. Regarding the study as a whole: In vitro testing confirmed a few CMV-associated chains as specific for CMV antigens.

Both 60 Vbeta primers and 13 Jbeta primers went into the PCR. The method was immunoSEQ multiplex PCR; TCRdb's version includes in-frame clones alone and lacks a portion of them. The table records 200,000 to 250,000 clones, roughly 82% of them present only once. Between the trimmed V and J ends, which lost 2 bases and 2 bases, there was a span of 9 bases. The CDR3 length is 14 residues. Looked up from germline, CDR1 is SGHRS and CDR2 is YFSETQ. As to this clone: Its antigen remains unknown.

This receptor was taken from a woman in her thirties or forties in good health and CMV-seropositive. The chain uses TRBV5-1 and TRBJ2-3; D not certain. Sequencing input: PBMCs. CDR3 loop: CASSFQSVTDTQYF. In DNA, the CDR3 is TGCGCCAGCAGCTTTCAGTCAGTCACAGATACGCAGTATTTT.